The T cell receptor beta chain described here comes from a study of cytomegalovirus exposure and HLA in healthy donors. Study information: An early release of data contained about 85 million unique TCRs, which came from HLA-typed donors. Notes on the study in general: On later analysis, the bulk of CMV-associated TCR beta chains appeared to be HLA-restricted.

Of note for this clone: Its target is not known.

J gave up 1 base and V 7 bases, and 4 bases lay outside the gene matches. Germline-derived CDR1 and CDR2 are PRHDT and FYEKMQ (reference sequence). The CDR3 extends over 14 amino acids. The PCR made use of 60 Vbeta and 13 Jbeta primers. Sequencing was performed with immunoSEQ multiplex PCR; in TCRdb, only in-frame clones are kept and a portion is missing. The profile shows approximately 100,000 clones, approximately 72% of them singletons. The sequence came from a man aged 18-30 years in good health and CMV-seropositive. Sequenced material: PBMCs. The chain employs TRBV13 and TRBJ2-7, with TRBD1 matching 10 bases. The CDR3 nucleotides are TGTGCCAGCACCCGGACAGGGGGGTCCTACGAGCAGTACTTC. Translated, it gives CASTRTGGSYEQYF.